The 7 T cell receptor beta chains below were found in one sample sequenced in a study of cytomegalovirus exposure and HLA in healthy donors. Libraries were prepared by immunoSEQ multiplex PCR; TCRdb keeps only in-frame clonotypes and omits some of them. The sample lists 150,000 to 200,000 clones, about four fifths occurring once. Sequencing was performed on PBMCs. Source of these receptors: a man between 18 and 35 years old in good health and CMV-seropositive.

This clone was counted a single time. V is TRBV27 and J is TRBJ2-7, with TRBD2 identical over 16 bases. CDR3 length: 21 residues. The junction had 16 bases not matched to a gene; V was cut back by 1 base and J by 4 bases. Germline V gene sequence: CDR1 MNHEY, CDR2 SMNVEV (reference sequence). The CDR3, as DNA: TGTGCCAGCAGTTTATTGGCCGGTCCGGGACTAGCGGGAGGGGCCAGGTACGAGCAGTACTTC. It translates to CASSLLAGPGLAGGARYEQYF.

This clone was detected a few times. The J gene is TRBJ2-7, the V gene TRBV18; perhaps TRBD1 as D (5 bases). V dropped 5 bases and J dropped 6 bases, with 17 bases sitting between them. Per germline, CDR1 KGHSH and CDR2 LQKENI. The length of the CDR3 is 14 residues. Written as DNA, the CDR3 is TGTGCCAGCTCATGGACACATCCCAACCCCGAGCAGTACTTC. Translated: CASSWTHPNPEQYF.

CDR3 DNA sequence: TGTGCCATTGGGGACAGGGAGAGCTACGAGCAGTACTTC. This gives the protein CAIGDRESYEQYF. The chain joins TRBV10-3 to TRBJ2-7; 9 nucleotides line up with TRBD1. The CDR3 sequence is 13 residues long. V lost 9 bases, J lost 3 bases, and 6 bases stayed unmatched. Germline CDR1 ENHRY, CDR2 SYGVKD.

The rearrangement links TRBV6-6 to TRBJ2-7; a weak D match, TRBD1 (5 bases). The CDR3 extends over 14 amino acids. V lost 1 base to trimming and J lost 3 bases, with 10 bases between them. Germline V lookup: CDR1 MNHNY, CDR2 SVGAGI (reference sequence). CDR3 protein: CASSYLSGIYEQYF. The CDR3 nucleotides read TGTGCCAGCAGTTACTTGTCAGGGATCTACGAGCAGTACTTC.

The chain carries TRBV5-4 and TRBJ1-1; 10 bases map to TRBD1. V shed 4 bases, J shed 4 bases, and the junction held 7 bases outside the gene matches. Germline V CDR1 and CDR2: SGHNT, YYREEE (reference sequence). CDR3 length equals 15 residues. The DNA for the CDR3 is TGTGCCAGCAGCCTCGACAGGGGGCGAGGCACTGAAGCTTTCTTT. This translates into CASSLDRGRGTEAFF.

This rearrangement joins TRBV4-3 to TRBJ2-5; D not certain. The CDR3 runs to 13 residues. CDR1 is LGHNA, CDR2 YSLEER, per germline. V gave up 0 bases and J gave up 7 bases, with 9 bases separating them. The CDR3 DNA sequence: TGCGCCAGCAGCCAAGATCTAGTGGGGACCCAGTACTTC. Amino acids: CASSQDLVGTQYF.

CDR3 DNA sequence: TGTGCCAGTAGCCTTACGGGCACGGGAGGAAACTATGGCTACACCTTC. Its translation: CASSLTGTGGNYGYTF. This chain joins TRBV19 and TRBJ1-2; no firm D call. The CDR3 length is 16 residues. Germline V gives CDR1 LNHDA, CDR2 SQIVND (reference sequence). Trimming stripped 6 bases from V and 2 bases from J, with 19 bases between. The full variable domain, with the rest looked up from reference TRBV19 and TRBJ1-2, is DGGITQSPKYLFRKEGQNVTLSCEQNLNHDAMYWYRQDPGQGLRLIYYSQIVNDFQKGDIAEGYSVSREKKESFPLTVTSAQKNPTAFYLCASSLTGTGGNYGYTFGSGTRLTVV.